This TCR beta chain was captured by sequencing in a study of blood T cell repertoires in COVID-19. Overall study: Acute and convalescent COVID-19 specimens originated in the United States, Italy and Spain.

V gave up 4 bases and J gave up 0 bases; unmatched junction bases: 8. The CDR3 is 16 residues long. Germline V CDR1 and CDR2: SGHKS, YYEKEE (reference sequence). Here immunoSEQ multiplex PCR was the method, and the copy in TCRdb shows in-frame clones only, minus some. The sample shows about 130,000 clones, more than 80% of them seen only once. The chain has TRBV5-5 and TRBJ1-2; 8 nucleotides align to TRBD1. The sample consisted of peripheral blood. The TCR originated in a woman aged 80 or over with COVID-19, enrolled during active disease. The CDR3 is CASSIRGQGTNYGYTF. The DNA for the CDR3 is TGTGCCAGCAGCATTCGAGGACAGGGAACTAACTATGGCTACACCTTC. Together with reference TRBV5-5 and TRBJ1-2, the CDR3 gives the full variable domain: DAGVTQSPTHLIKTRGQQVTLRCSPISGHKSVSWYQQVLGQGPQFIFQYYEKEERGRGNFPDRFSARQFPNYSSELNVNALLLGDSALYLCASSIRGQGTNYGYTFGSGTRLTVV.